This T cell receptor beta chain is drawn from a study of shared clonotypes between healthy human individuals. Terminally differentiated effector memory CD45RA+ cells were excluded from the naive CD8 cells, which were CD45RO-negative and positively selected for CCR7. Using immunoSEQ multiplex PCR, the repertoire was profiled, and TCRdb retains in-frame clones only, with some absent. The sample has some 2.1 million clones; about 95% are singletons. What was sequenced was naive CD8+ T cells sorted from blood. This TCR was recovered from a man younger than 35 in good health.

The CDR3, as DNA: TGTGCCTGGAGTGGGGACAGTCCCTATGGCTACACCTTC. This encodes CAWSGDSPYGYTF. J is TRBJ1-2 and V is TRBV30; TRBD1 matches at 7 bases. Germline CDR1 is GTSNPN and CDR2 is SVGIG (reference sequence). The CDR3 is made up of 13 amino acids. The J segment lost 4 bases and the V segment lost 1 base, leaving 3 bases of the junction unmatched.